This record covers a single T cell receptor (beta chain). Its specificity is unknown. The sample is drawn from a study of T cell responses to AZD1222 COVID-19 vaccine. Study information: Investigators merged groups given second doses at roughly 4 or roughly 12 weeks.

General study findings and limits: Possibly, clonal diversity was underestimated; donors were largely white British and included more females. No day 14 peak samples; only post-peak repertoires were characterized.

Repertoires were generated with immunoSEQ multiplex PCR, while TCRdb's copy carries only in-frame clones and drops some. The sample has 150,000 or so clones; approximately 90% are singletons. Material: peripheral blood, obtained on day 0 of AZD1222 vaccination. This TCR was recovered from an adult in good health.

The CDR3 sequence is CASSVNRILAGATGTQYF. The CDR3 DNA reads as TGTGCCAGCAGTGTGAATAGGATACTAGCGGGAGCGACAGGGACGCAGTATTTT. The chain is built from TRBV28 and TRBJ2-3; TRBD2 aligns across 11 bases. Germline V gene data show CDR1 as MDHEN and CDR2 as SYDVKM. The J segment lost 9 bases and the V segment lost 5 bases, leaving 19 bases of the junction unmatched. CDR3 size: 18 residues.